Sequencing of this T cell receptor beta chain was carried out in a study of blood T cell repertoires in COVID-19. The overall study: COVID-19 samples collected from the United States, Italy and Spain covered acute and convalescent phases. Sample material is recorded as cDNA or gDNA derived from T cells, B-cell-depleted T cells, or PBMCs.

The CDR3 totals 14 residues. V trimming: 4 bases; J trimming: 4 bases; junction bases outside the gene matches: 7. Germline V gene lookup returns CDR1 SGHTS and CDR2 YDEGEE. Patients from Seattle were sampled longitudinally, starting during active infection. Under the authors' procedure: Estimation of nucleated cell counts was performed using reference gene primer amplification. Profiled with immunoSEQ multiplex PCR; TCRdb holds only in-frame clones, not every one. The D gene and trimming were derived from the DNA, and the V and J assignments and clone size from that table. The sample holds more than 150,000 clones; about 88% are singletons and the top ten take under 0.7%.

The chain recombines TRBV5-8 with TRBJ1-2; 7 bases agree with TRBD1. The origin of this receptor is a man aged 55-75 years with COVID-19, enrolled during active disease. Sequences were obtained from peripheral blood. As DNA, the CDR3 is TGTGCCAGCAGCCTAGAAGGGACAGTCTATGGCTACACCTTC. Translating gives CASSLEGTVYGYTF.